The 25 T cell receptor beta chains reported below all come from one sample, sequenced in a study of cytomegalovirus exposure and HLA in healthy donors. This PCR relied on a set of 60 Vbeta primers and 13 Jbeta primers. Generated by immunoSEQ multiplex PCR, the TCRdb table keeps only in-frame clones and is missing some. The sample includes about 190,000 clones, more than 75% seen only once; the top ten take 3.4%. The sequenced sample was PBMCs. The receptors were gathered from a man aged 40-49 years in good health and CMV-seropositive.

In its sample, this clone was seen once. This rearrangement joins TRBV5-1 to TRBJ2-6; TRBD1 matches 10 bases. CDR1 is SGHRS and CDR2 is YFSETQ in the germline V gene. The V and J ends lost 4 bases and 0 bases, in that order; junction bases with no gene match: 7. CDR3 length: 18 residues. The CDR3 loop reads CASSHRTGGSSGANVLTF. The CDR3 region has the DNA TGCGCCAGCAGCCATAGGACAGGGGGTAGCTCTGGGGCCAACGTCCTGACTTTC. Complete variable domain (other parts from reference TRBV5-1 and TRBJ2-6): KAGVTQTPRYLIKTRGQQVTLSCSPISGHRSVSWYQQTPGQGLQFLFEYFSETQRNKGNFPGRFSGRQFSNSRSEMNVSTLELGDSALYLCASSHRTGGSSGANVLTFGAGSRLTVL.

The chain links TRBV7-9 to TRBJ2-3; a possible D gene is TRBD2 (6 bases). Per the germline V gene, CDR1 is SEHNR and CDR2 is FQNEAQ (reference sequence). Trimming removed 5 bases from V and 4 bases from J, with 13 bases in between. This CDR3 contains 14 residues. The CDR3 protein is CASSRGTSPDTQYF. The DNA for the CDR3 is TGTGCCAGCAGCCGGGGGACCTCACCAGATACGCAGTATTTT.

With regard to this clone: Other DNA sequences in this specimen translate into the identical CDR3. In nucleotides, the CDR3 is TGCGCCAGCGGACAGGGTACTGGTGGGGCCAACGTCCTGACTTTC. Its protein product is CASGQGTGGANVLTF. The chain links TRBV5-1 to TRBJ2-6, with 8 positions matching TRBD1. This CDR3 has 15 amino acids. Trimming at V came to 7 bases and at J to 3 bases, leaving 6 bases not matched to a gene. Germline V gives CDR1 SGHRS, CDR2 YFSETQ.

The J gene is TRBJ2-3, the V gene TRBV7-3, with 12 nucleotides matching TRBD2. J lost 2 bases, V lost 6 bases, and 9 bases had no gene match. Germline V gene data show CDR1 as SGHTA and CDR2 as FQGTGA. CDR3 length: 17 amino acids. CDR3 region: CASSFRTSGRNTDTQYF. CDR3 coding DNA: TGTGCCAGCAGTTTCCGAACTAGCGGGAGGAACACAGATACGCAGTATTTT.

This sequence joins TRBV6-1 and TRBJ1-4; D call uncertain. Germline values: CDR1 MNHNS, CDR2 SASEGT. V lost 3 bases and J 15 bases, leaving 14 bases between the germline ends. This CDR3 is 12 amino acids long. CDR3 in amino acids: CASSDALREVFF. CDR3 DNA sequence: TGTGCCAGCAGTGACGCGTTGAGGGAGGTGTTTTTT.

The CDR3 protein is CASSLELAGGPGEQFF. CDR3 DNA sequence: TGTGCCAGCAGTTTGGAGCTAGCGGGAGGGCCAGGGGAGCAGTTCTTC. This chain joins TRBV27 and TRBJ2-1, with 12 bases matching TRBD2. The V segment lost 3 bases and the J segment 10 bases; nucleotides outside the gene matches: 10. The CDR3 extends over 16 amino acids. Germline lookup yields CDR1 MNHEY and CDR2 SMNVEV (reference sequence).

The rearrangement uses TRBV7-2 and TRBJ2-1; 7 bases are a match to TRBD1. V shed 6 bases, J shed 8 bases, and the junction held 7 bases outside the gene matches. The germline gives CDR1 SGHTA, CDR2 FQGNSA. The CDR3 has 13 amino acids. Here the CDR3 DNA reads TGTGCCAGCAGGCGAACAGGGGTACATGAGCAGTTCTTC. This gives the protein CASRRTGVHEQFF.

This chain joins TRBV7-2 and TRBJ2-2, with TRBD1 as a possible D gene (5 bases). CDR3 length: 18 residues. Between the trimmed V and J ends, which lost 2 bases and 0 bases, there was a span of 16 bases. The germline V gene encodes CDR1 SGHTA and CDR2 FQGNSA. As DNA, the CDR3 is TGTGCCAGCAGCTTATTTTCAGGGCGACACGCGAACACCGGGGAGCTGTTTTTT. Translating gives CASSLFSGRHANTGELFF.

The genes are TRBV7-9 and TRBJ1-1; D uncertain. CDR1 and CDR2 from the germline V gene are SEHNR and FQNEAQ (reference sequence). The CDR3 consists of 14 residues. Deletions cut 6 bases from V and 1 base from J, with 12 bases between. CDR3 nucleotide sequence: TGTGCCAGCAGGAGGATTGAATGGAACACTGAAGCTTTCTTT. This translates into CASRRIEWNTEAFF.

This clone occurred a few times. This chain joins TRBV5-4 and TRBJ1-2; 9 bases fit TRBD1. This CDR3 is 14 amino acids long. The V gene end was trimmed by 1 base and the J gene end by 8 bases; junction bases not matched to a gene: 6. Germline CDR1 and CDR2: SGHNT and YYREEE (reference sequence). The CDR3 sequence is CASSLRDRDLGYTF. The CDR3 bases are TGTGCCAGCAGCTTGAGGGACAGGGATTTAGGCTACACCTTC.

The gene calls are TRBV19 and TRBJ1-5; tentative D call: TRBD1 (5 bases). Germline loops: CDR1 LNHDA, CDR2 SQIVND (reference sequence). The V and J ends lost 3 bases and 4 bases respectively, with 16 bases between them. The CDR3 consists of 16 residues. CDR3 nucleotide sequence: TGTGCCAGTAGTATGGCATTGACAGCAGTTAATCAGCCCCAGCATTTT. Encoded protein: CASSMALTAVNQPQHF.

CDR3 loop: CASSELKGSMDYGYTF. In DNA form, the CDR3 reads TGCGCCAGCAGTGAGTTAAAGGGGTCAATGGACTATGGCTACACCTTC. V gene TRBV10-1 combines with J gene TRBJ1-2, with D possibly TRBD1 on 5 matching bases. This CDR3 region has 16 residues. V was shortened by 1 base and J by 3 bases, with 15 bases between the two germline ends. CDR1 WNHNN and CDR2 SYGVQD come from the germline V gene (reference sequence).

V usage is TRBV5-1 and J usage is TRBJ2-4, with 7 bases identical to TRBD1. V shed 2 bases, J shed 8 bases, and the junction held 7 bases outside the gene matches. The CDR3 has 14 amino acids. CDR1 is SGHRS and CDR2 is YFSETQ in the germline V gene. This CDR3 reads CASSLGGAQDIQYF. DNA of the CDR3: TGCGCCAGCAGCTTAGGGGGCGCGCAGGACATTCAGTACTTC.

The DNA of the CDR3 is TGTGCCAGCAGCGGGACAGCCAAACAAGAGACCCAGTACTTC. Its translation: CASSGTAKQETQYF. The gene calls are TRBV11-2 and TRBJ2-5; TRBD1 matches 7 bases. CDR1 and CDR2 (germline): SGHAT, FQNNGV. The CDR3 is 14 amino acids. V dropped 5 bases and J dropped 2; count of bases not matched to a gene: 5.

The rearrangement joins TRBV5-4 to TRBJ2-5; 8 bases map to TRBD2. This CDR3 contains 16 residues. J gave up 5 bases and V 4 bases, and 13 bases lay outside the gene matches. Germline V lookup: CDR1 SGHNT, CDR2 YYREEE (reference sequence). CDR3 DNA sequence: TGTGCCAGCAGCCCGGATTCGGGAGGGGCCGGCGAGACCCAGTACTTC. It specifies CASSPDSGGAGETQYF.

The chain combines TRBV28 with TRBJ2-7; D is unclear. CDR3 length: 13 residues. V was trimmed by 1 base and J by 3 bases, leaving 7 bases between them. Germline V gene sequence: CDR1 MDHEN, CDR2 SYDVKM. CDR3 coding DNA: TGTGCCAGCAGTTTATTAGGAGTCTACGAGCAGTACTTC. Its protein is CASSLLGVYEQYF. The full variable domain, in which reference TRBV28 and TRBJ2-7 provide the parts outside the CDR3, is DVKVTQSSRYLVKRTGEKVFLECVQDMDHENMFWYRQDPGLGLRLIYFSYDVKMKEKGDIPEGYSVSREKKERFSLILESASTNQTSMYLCASSLLGVYEQYFGPGTRLTVT.

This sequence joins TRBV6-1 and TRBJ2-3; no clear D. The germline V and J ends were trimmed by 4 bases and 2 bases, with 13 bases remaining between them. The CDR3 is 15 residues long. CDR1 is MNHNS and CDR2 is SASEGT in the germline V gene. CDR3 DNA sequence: TGTGCCAGCAGTGGAGGCTACCGTTTCACAGATACGCAGTATTTT. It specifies CASSGGYRFTDTQYF.

In nucleotides, the CDR3 is TGTGCCAGCAGTCTACAGACAGGGTACTCCTACGAGCAGTACTTC. Protein sequence: CASSLQTGYSYEQYF. This rearrangement joins TRBV27 to TRBJ2-5; the match to TRBD1 covers 7 bases. With the DNA end fitting TRBJ2-7 better, the J assignment may be wrong. Germline CDR1 reads MNHEY; CDR2 reads SMNVEV (reference sequence). This CDR3 has 15 amino acids.

The CDR3: CASSNRGGMNTEAFF. Written as DNA, the CDR3 is TGTGCCAGCAGTAACCGGGGGGGAATGAACACTGAAGCTTTCTTT. The gene calls are TRBV6-5 and TRBJ1-1, with a tentative D call TRBD1 (5 bases). CDR1 and CDR2 from the germline V gene are MNHEY and SVGAGI. This CDR3 is 15 amino acids long. V was clipped by 5 bases and J by 0 bases, with 13 bases between them.

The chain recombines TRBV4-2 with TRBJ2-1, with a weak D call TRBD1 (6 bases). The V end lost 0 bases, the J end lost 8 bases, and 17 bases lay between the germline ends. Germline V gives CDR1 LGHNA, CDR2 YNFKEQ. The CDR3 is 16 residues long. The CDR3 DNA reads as TGTGCCAGCAGCCAAGATCCCCCACCCAGGGGCGATGAGCAGTTCTTC. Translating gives CASSQDPPPRGDEQFF.

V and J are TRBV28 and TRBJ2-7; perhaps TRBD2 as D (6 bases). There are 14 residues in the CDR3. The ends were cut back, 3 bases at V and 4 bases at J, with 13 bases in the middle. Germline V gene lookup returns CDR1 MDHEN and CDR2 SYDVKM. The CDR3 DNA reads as TGTGCCAGCAGTTTCGCTGGACTATTGTACGAGCAGTACTTC. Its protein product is CASSFAGLLYEQYF.

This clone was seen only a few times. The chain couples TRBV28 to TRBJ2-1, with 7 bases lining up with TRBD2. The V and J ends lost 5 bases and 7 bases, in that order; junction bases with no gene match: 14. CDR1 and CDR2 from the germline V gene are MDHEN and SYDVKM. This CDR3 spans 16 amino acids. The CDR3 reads CASSQPVLAVGNEQFF. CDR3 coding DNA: TGTGCCAGCAGTCAACCTGTGCTAGCGGTTGGGAATGAGCAGTTCTTC.

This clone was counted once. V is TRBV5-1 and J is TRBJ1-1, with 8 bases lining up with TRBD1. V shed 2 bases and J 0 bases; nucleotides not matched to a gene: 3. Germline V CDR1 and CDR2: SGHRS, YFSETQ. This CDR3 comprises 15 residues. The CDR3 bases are TGCGCCAGCAGCTTTGACAGGGGAATGAACACTGAAGCTTTCTTT. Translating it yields CASSFDRGMNTEAFF.

CDR3 DNA: TGCAGCGTTGCCGAGGGGGGGACATCCCACGAGCAGTACTTC. It yields the protein CSVAEGGTSHEQYF. The chain has TRBV29-1 and TRBJ2-5, with D possibly being TRBD2 (7 bases). The tail of the sequence fits TRBJ2-7 better, so the J call may be wrong. Germline V gives CDR1 SQVTM, CDR2 ANQGSEA. The CDR3 runs 14 residues.

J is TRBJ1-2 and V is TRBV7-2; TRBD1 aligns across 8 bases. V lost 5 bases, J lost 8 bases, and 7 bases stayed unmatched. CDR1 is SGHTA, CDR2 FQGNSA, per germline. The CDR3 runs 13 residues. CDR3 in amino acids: CASSRQGAKGYTF. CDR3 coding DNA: TGTGCCAGCAGCCGTCAGGGGGCGAAAGGCTACACCTTC. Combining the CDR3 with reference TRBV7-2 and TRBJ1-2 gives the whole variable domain GAGVSQSPSNKVTEKGKDVELRCDPISGHTALYWYRQSLGQGLEFLIYFQGNSAPDKSGLPSDRFSAERTGGSVSTLTIQRTQQEDSAVYLCASSRQGAKGYTFGSGTRLTVV.